These 22 T cell receptor beta chains were all obtained from the same sample, sequenced in a study of identical twins. TCRdb ran MiXCR on the 5' RACE reads and lists one entry per CDR3 protein. The top ten clones hold 0.27% of a sample with about 1.7 million distinct CDR3 sequences, 32% of them seen once. The sample taken for sequencing was cord blood. The receptor set was obtained from a newborn girl in good health.

Turning to this clonotype: A much larger clone is a single base away; this may be a read error. The V call is TRBV7-2, the J call TRBJ2-7; D might be TRBD1 (5 bases). Germline V gene sequence: CDR1 SGHTA, CDR2 FQGNSA. V was pared by 3 bases and J by 4 bases, with 13 bases between. This CDR3 has 14 amino acids. In DNA, the CDR3 is TGTGCCAGCAGCTTGGCAGGGTCTAAGTACGAGCAGTACTTC. Its translation is CASSLAGSKYEQYF.

The chain is built from TRBV29-1 and TRBJ1-2; D might be TRBD1 (6 bases). The CDR3 has 11 amino acids. In germline, CDR1 is SQVTM, CDR2 ANQGSEA. Here the CDR3 reads CGGRANYGYTF. CDR3 DNA: TGCGGGGGCAGGGCTAACTATGGCTACACCTTC.

The CDR3 DNA reads TGTGCCAGCAGCTCTAGTAGGGGGGGCAATCAGCCCCAGCATTTT. Translating it yields CASSSSRGGNQPQHF. The V call is TRBV7-8, the J call TRBJ1-5, with a tentative D call TRBD1 (6 bases). V lost 4 bases to trimming and J lost 2 bases, with 12 bases between them. Per the germline V gene, CDR1 is SGHVS and CDR2 is FQNEAQ. The CDR3 covers 15 residues.

V gene TRBV2 combines with J gene TRBJ2-3, with TRBD1 as a possible D gene (5 bases). The CDR3 sequence is 14 residues long. Per the germline V gene, CDR1 is SNHLY and CDR2 is FYNNEI. Trimming took 2 bases from V and 3 from J, leaving 9 bases between them. CDR3: CASSESRATDTQYF. The CDR3 DNA follows: TGTGCCAGCAGTGAAAGCAGGGCGACAGATACGCAGTATTTT.

This clonotype showed up many times. The CDR3, as DNA: TGTGCCAGCAGCCAAGAAGGGACCTATGGCTACACCTTC. It is translated as CASSQEGTYGYTF. The chain carries TRBV4-2 and TRBJ1-2; maybe TRBD1 (5 bases). The CDR3 length is 13 residues. Germline V gene sequence: CDR1 LGHNA, CDR2 YNFKEQ. With 0 bases removed from V and 4 bases from J, the gap between germline ends came to 6 bases.

The rearrangement joins TRBV14 to TRBJ2-1, with D possibly being TRBD2 (5 bases). This CDR3 comprises 15 residues. CDR1 is SGHDN and CDR2 is FVKESK in the germline V gene. Between the trimmed V and J ends, which lost 1 base and 2 bases, there was a span of 9 bases. CDR3 sequence (DNA): TGTGCCAGCAGCCAAGGAAGGGAGCCCTACAATGAGCAGTTCTTC. This translates into CASSQGREPYNEQFF. Supplemented by reference TRBV14 and TRBJ2-1, the full variable domain reads EAGVTQFPSHSVIEKGQTVTLRCDPISGHDNLYWYRRVMGKEIKFLLHFVKESKQDESGMPNNRFLAERTGGTYSTLKVQPAELEDSGVYFCASSQGREPYNEQFFGPGTRLTVL.

V gene TRBV18 combines with J gene TRBJ1-2; the match to TRBD1 covers 7 bases. With 4 bases clipped from V and 5 bases from J, the junction kept 13 bases outside the gene matches. The CDR3 contains 16 residues. From germline, CDR1 is KGHSH and CDR2 LQKENI. For the CDR3, the DNA is TGTGCCAGCTCACTGGGCTGGACAGGACTAAGTTATGGCTACACCTTC. Its translation is CASSLGWTGLSYGYTF.

Comments on this clonotype: This may stem from a read error, because a much larger clone lies one nucleotide away. The V and J genes are TRBV27 and TRBJ2-7; 8 bases match TRBD2. This CDR3 contains 12 residues. Looked up from germline, CDR1 is MNHEY and CDR2 is SMNVEV (reference sequence). The DNA of the CDR3 is TGTCTCGGGAGGGGTTCCTACAATGAGCAGTACTTC. Its protein product is CLGRGSYNEQYF.

This clonotype turned up a few times. This chain links TRBV29-1 with TRBJ2-7; D remains ambiguous. Between the trimmed V and J ends, which lost 8 bases and 2 bases, there was a span of 16 bases. Germline CDR1 and CDR2: SQVTM and ANQGSEA. The CDR3 consists of 13 residues. The CDR3 DNA sequence: TGCAGCTTAAATATAACCCCGACCTACGAGCAGTACTTC. This sequence encodes CSLNITPTYEQYF.

This clonotype was seen at least ten times. The V call is TRBV27, the J call TRBJ2-7; 7 bases fit TRBD1. The CDR3 contains 14 residues. Unmatched junction bases numbered 5, after V lost 4 bases and J lost 2 bases. The germline V gene encodes CDR1 MNHEY and CDR2 SMNVEV (reference sequence). CDR3 region: CASSYRDRAYEQYF. The CDR3 nucleotides are TGTGCCAGCAGTTACCGGGACAGAGCCTACGAGCAGTACTTC.

This clonotype was seen many times. CDR3 bases: TGCGCCAGCAGCTTGTCGGGGACGCAGGTCAGCTACACCTTC. It yields the protein CASSLSGTQVSYTF. The V gene is TRBV5-1, the J gene TRBJ1-2, with D possibly being TRBD1 (5 bases). The germline V and J ends were trimmed by 1 base and 9 bases, with 16 bases remaining between them. The CDR3 length is 14 residues. Germline CDR1 is SGHRS and CDR2 is YFSETQ.

The table lists this clonotype with a count of one. The J gene is TRBJ2-1, the V gene TRBV7-9; 12 nucleotides line up with TRBD2. The end of the DNA aligns better with TRBJ2-7, so the J call may be wrong. From germline, CDR1 is SEHNR and CDR2 FQNEAQ (reference sequence). This CDR3 contains 15 residues. The CDR3 protein is CASSQGLAGINEQYF. The DNA of the CDR3 is TGTGCCAGCAGCCAGGGACTAGCGGGCATCAATGAGCAGTACTTC.

This clonotype occurred many times. The chain joins TRBV7-2 to TRBJ2-3; D is possibly TRBD2 (6 bases). Germline CDR1 reads SGHTA; CDR2 reads FQGNSA. The CDR3 spans 15 residues. The V end was cut by 3 bases, the J end by 5 bases, with 15 bases between. The CDR3 DNA sequence: TGTGCCAGCAGCTTCAGCGGGTTTCGGAGAGATACGCAGTATTTT. Encoded protein: CASSFSGFRRDTQYF.

This clonotype was seen a few times. The chain carries TRBV20-1 and TRBJ1-4; D might be TRBD1 (6 bases). Germline assignment: CDR1 DFQATT and CDR2 SNEGSKA (reference sequence). CDR3 length: 16 amino acids. V dropped 6 bases and J dropped 0 bases, with 17 bases sitting between them. In DNA, the CDR3 is TGCAGTGCCCCCCGAGGGGGGACTGCAACTAATGAAAAACTGTTTTTT. Protein sequence: CSAPRGGTATNEKLFF.

The sample holds a few counts of this clonotype. The CDR3 DNA reads as TGCGCCAGCAGCTTGCCCGGACAGGGCATTACTCTAGCCAAAAACATTCAGTACTTC. Its translation: CASSLPGQGITLAKNIQYF. The rearrangement links TRBV5-1 to TRBJ2-4; 8 bases align to TRBD1. Germline lookup yields CDR1 SGHRS and CDR2 YFSETQ. The junction had 12 bases not matched to a gene; V was cut back by 1 base and J by 0 bases. The CDR3 totals 19 residues.

The chain joins TRBV3-1 to TRBJ2-1, with a possible D match to TRBD2 (6 bases). Per germline, CDR1 LGHDT and CDR2 YNNKEL (reference sequence). CDR3 size: 14 residues. V dropped 1 base and J dropped 7 bases, with 11 bases sitting between them. CDR3 coding DNA: TGTGCCAGCAGCCAAGGACTAGGAATAAATGAGCAGTTCTTC. It encodes CASSQGLGINEQFF.

This clonotype came up a few times. The chain uses TRBV20-1 and TRBJ1-2, with D possibly being TRBD1 (5 bases). Germline assignment: CDR1 DFQATT and CDR2 SNEGSKA (reference sequence). Between the trimmed V and J ends, which lost 4 bases and 2 bases, there was a span of 11 bases. This CDR3 contains 13 residues. The CDR3 region has the DNA TGCAGTGCTAAGCCTCAGGGAAACTATGGCTACACCTTC. It is translated as CSAKPQGNYGYTF.

This rearrangement joins TRBV20-1 to TRBJ2-7, with D possibly being TRBD2 (6 bases). CDR1 is DFQATT and CDR2 is SNEGSKA in the germline V gene (reference sequence). This CDR3 is built from 15 residues. V was trimmed by 0 bases and J by 3 bases, leaving 15 bases between them. The chain's CDR3 is CSARDRAGRLYEQYF. In DNA form, the CDR3 reads TGCAGTGCTAGAGATAGAGCAGGGAGGCTCTACGAGCAGTACTTC.

This sequence joins TRBV12-3 or TRBV12-4 and TRBJ2-2; D is tentatively TRBD1 or TRBD2 (5 bases each). V was cut by 3 bases and J by 2 bases, with 16 bases left in between. This CDR3 spans 17 amino acids. The DNA of the CDR3 is TGTGCCAGCAGTTTGACTGGGGGTGACCCAAACACCGGGGAGCTGTTTTTT. It yields the protein CASSLTGGDPNTGELFF.

Only a few counts were recorded for this clonotype. The chain links TRBV2 to TRBJ1-5; 8 bases line up with TRBD1. V shed 3 bases, J shed 5 bases, and the junction held 3 bases outside the gene matches. The CDR3 totals 14 residues. CDR1 is SNHLY and CDR2 is FYNNEI in the germline V gene. CDR3 in DNA: TGTGCCAGCAGTGAGGTGGACAGGGATCAGCCCCAGCATTTT. It is translated as CASSEVDRDQPQHF.

The chain has TRBV24-1 and TRBJ2-1; D possibly matches TRBD1 or TRBD2 (7 bases each). In germline, CDR1 is KGHDR, CDR2 SFDVKD. V was trimmed by 7 bases and J by 4 bases, leaving 13 bases between them. The CDR3 is 14 residues long. The DNA of the CDR3 is TGTGCCACCAGCAGACAGGGAGGGTACAATGAGCAGTTCTTC. Translating gives CATSRQGGYNEQFF.

This sequence joins TRBV6-2 or TRBV6-3 and TRBJ2-7; 13 bases fit TRBD2. Per germline, CDR1 MNHEY and CDR2 SVGEGT. The CDR3 has 17 residues. Trimming at V came to 7 bases and at J to 1 base, leaving 10 bases not matched to a gene. CDR3 sequence reads: CASTRTSGSLGSYEQYF. The CDR3, as DNA: TGTGCCAGCACCCGGACTAGCGGGAGTCTCGGGTCCTACGAGCAGTACTTC.